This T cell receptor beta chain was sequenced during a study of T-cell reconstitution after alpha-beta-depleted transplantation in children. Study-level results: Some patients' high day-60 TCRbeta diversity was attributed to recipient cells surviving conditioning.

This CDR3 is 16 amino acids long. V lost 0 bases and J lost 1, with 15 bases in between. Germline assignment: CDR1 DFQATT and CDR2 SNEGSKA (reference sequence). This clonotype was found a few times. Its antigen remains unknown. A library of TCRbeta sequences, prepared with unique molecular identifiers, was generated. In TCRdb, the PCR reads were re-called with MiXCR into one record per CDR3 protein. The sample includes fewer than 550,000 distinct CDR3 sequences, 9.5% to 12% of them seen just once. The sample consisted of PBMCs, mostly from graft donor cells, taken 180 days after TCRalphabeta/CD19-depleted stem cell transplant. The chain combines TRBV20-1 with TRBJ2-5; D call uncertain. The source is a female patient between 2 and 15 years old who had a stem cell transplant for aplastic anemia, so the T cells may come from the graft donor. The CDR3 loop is CSARDLLGRTQETQYF. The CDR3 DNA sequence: TGCAGTGCTAGAGACCTCCTTGGGCGGACCCAAGAGACCCAGTACTTC.